The clone carrying this T cell receptor beta chain has only one observation. Antigen unknown. The sample is drawn from a study of shared clonotypes between healthy human individuals. Study-wide results and caveats: The sampled material consisted only of blood, and tissue repertoires are likely to differ. Relative to clonotypes present in all four donors, those not shared had lower generation probabilities. Naive CD4 clonotypes were shared across a handful of donors at around 5%.

As handled by the study authors: From ImmunoSEQ came sequences covering only the junction and carrying no quality scores, so filtering differed. This table comes from immunoSEQ multiplex PCR, and its TCRdb copy is limited to in-frame clones, with some not included. That table supplies the V and J calls and clone size; D and trimming were determined from the DNA. The table has around 350,000 clones, around 67% seen once. Deletions cut 10 bases from V and 3 bases from J, with 15 bases between. Germline CDR1 MNHNS, CDR2 SASEGT. The CDR3 has 13 residues. The sample consisted of memory CD4+ T cells sorted from blood. The subset was: CD45RA-negative fraction. This chain uses TRBV6-1 with TRBJ1-2, with a weak D call TRBD1 (6 bases). This receptor was obtained from a man aged 25 to 40 in good health. Here the CDR3 DNA reads TGTGCCACCCGAAGGACAGACGACTATGGCTACACCTTC. Protein product: CATRRTDDYGYTF.